The entry that follows covers one T cell receptor (beta chain) sequence. Antigen specificity is unknown. The entry originates in a study of shared clonotypes between healthy human individuals. Findings of the study overall: Estimated richness was generally greater in naive than memory subsets.

The naive CD8 fraction comprised CD45RO-negative cells positively selected for CCR7 and excluded terminally differentiated effector memory CD45RA+ cells. Several immunoSEQ 96-well plates shared each subset's DNA, each plate a replicate. The authors' processing: ImmunoSEQ supplied junction-only sequences lacking quality scores, so filtering was different. Clones were sequenced by immunoSEQ multiplex PCR, and TCRdb holds only the in-frame ones, with some missing. That table is the source of V, J and clone size, and D and trimming were worked out from the DNA. The sample shows fewer than 850,000 clones, approximately 96% of them seen only once. From germline, CDR1 is MNHEY and CDR2 SMNVEV (reference sequence). This CDR3 is built from 14 residues. The germline V and J ends were trimmed by 6 bases and 5 bases, with 16 bases remaining between them.

Sequenced input: naive CD8+ T cells sorted from blood. The chain is built from TRBV27 and TRBJ1-1, with D maybe TRBD1 (5 bases). The clonotype originates from a man in his thirties or forties in good health. CDR3 region: CASRAWGGTTEAFF. In DNA form, the CDR3 reads TGTGCCAGCAGGGCTTGGGGGGGAACGACTGAAGCTTTCTTT.